The 6 T cell receptor beta chains in this list originate from one sample, sequenced in a study of T cell clusters in autoimmune cytopenias. TRB amplification used approximately 270 ng of peripheral blood genomic DNA. One tube held mixed TRB-A and TRB-B primer pools for touch-down PCR. TCRdb reprocessed the multiplex PCR reads; each CDR3 protein has one entry and no DNA is given. This table holds about 8,400 distinct CDR3 sequences. Sequenced material: peripheral blood. The receptor set was obtained from a human donor with an autoimmune cytopenia or autoimmune hepatitis (not recorded which).

V is TRBV5-4 and J is TRBJ1-1; TCRdb reports TRBD1, a call that lacks DNA to check it against. The CDR3 is 14 amino acids. Germline V gives CDR1 SGHNT, CDR2 YYREEE (reference sequence). CDR3 residues: CASSLGGGLAEAFF.

This clonotype is identified as medium-sized from frequency. The chain recombines TRBV6-4 with TRBJ2-1. The germline V gene has CDR1 MRHNA and CDR2 SNTAGT. The CDR3 totals 12 residues. The CDR3 is CASSDGHNERFF.

V is TRBV4-2 and J is TRBJ2-7; TCRdb calls TRBD1, which cannot be checked without DNA. The CDR3 spans 18 residues. Germline V gene data show CDR1 as LGHNA and CDR2 as YNFKEQ. The CDR3 protein is CASSQEWRDRVRPYEQYF.

According to its frequency, this clonotype is medium-sized (0.01 to 0.1%). This CDR3 reads CAWSERPFNSPLHF. The gene calls are TRBV30 and TRBJ1-6. CDR3 length: 14 residues. Germline CDR1 and CDR2: GTSNPN and SVGIG (reference sequence).

The rearrangement joins TRBV12-3 or TRBV12-4 to TRBJ1-6; TCRdb picks TRBD1, but there is no DNA to check that call. This CDR3 comprises 17 residues. CDR3 loop: CASSSPKPGTGSSPLHF.

Measured by frequency, this clonotype is medium-sized. The chain joins TRBV29-1 to TRBJ1-2; with no DNA, the TCRdb D assignment of TRBD1 cannot be verified. This CDR3 has 17 residues. From germline, CDR1 is SQVTM and CDR2 ANQGSEA. CDR3 amino acids: CSVEDALGTGFRYGYTF.